Described below is a single T cell receptor (beta chain) sequence and its context. These data are taken from a study of blood T cell repertoires in COVID-19. About the research overall: Sample material is recorded as cDNA or gDNA derived from T cells, B-cell-depleted T cells, or PBMCs.

Profiled with immunoSEQ multiplex PCR; TCRdb holds only in-frame clones, not every one. Among 350,000 to 400,000 clones listed, about 89% were seen once. Trimming removed 1 base at V and 6 bases at J, with 16 bases between. CDR1 and CDR2 from the germline V gene are SGHVS and FQNEAQ. The CDR3 totals 15 residues. The sequence came from a woman aged 40-49 years who had been exposed to COVID-19. The sequenced sample was PBMCs or T cells enriched from blood (not recorded which). The rearrangement uses TRBV7-8 and TRBJ2-7; D is ambiguous. Here the CDR3 DNA reads TGTGCCAGCAGCTTAGTATCGTCCCCTACCTCCGAGCAGTACTTC. Protein sequence: CASSLVSSPTSEQYF.